This T cell receptor beta chain was sequenced in a study of early stage breast cancer tumors. Study as a whole: ER+/PR+/HER2- status applied to about 70% of the 16 invasive breast tumors.

With regard to this clone: Its cognate antigen is unknown.

The study's findings and limits: Most shared enriched TCRB sequences were commonly generated ones.

This CDR3 region has 17 residues. Per the germline V gene, CDR1 is KGHSH and CDR2 is LQKENI. The J segment lost 3 bases and the V segment lost 0 bases, leaving 6 bases of the junction unmatched. Libraries were prepared by immunoSEQ multiplex PCR; TCRdb keeps only in-frame clonotypes and omits some of them. The data show about 21,000 clones, 76% seen once. Material: blood. The rearrangement uses TRBV18 and TRBJ2-1, with 9 bases that match TRBD2. The receptor was isolated from a person in their sixties or seventies with breast cancer. The CDR3: CASSPPGAGGLYNEQFF. CDR3 nucleotides: TGTGCCAGCTCACCACCGGGAGCGGGAGGACTCTACAATGAGCAGTTCTTC.